This T cell receptor beta chain was sequenced in a study of shared clonotypes between healthy human individuals. Study-level information: Two female and a few male donors aged 18 to 49 were enrolled.

Germline CDR1 is ENHRY and CDR2 is SYGVKD. The CDR3 covers 16 residues. With 0 bases clipped from V and 5 bases from J, the junction kept 8 bases outside the gene matches. This clone was seen just once. Genomic DNA from each subset was divided evenly over several immunoSEQ plates. The table came from immunoSEQ multiplex PCR; TCRdb's copy has only in-frame clones and leaves some out. The data show fewer than 850,000 clones, 90% to 98% seen once. CD45RO-negative, CCR7-positively selected cells formed the naive CD8 fraction, excluding terminally differentiated effector memory CD45RA+ cells. V usage is TRBV10-3 and J usage is TRBJ2-7, with 9 bases lining up with TRBD1. The TCR sequence derives from a man aged 25-40 years in good health. What was sequenced was naive CD8+ T cells sorted from blood. DNA of the CDR3: TGTGCCATCAGTGAGTCGTCTGGGACAGGGTACCACGAGCAGTACTTC. This sequence encodes CAISESSGTGYHEQYF.